This T cell receptor beta chain was recorded in a study of blood T cell repertoires in COVID-19. Study-wide context: Spain, Italy and the United States supplied samples that represented acute and convalescent COVID-19.

CDR3 length: 15 residues. Germline V gene sequence: CDR1 SGHNT, CDR2 YENEEA. J was trimmed by 5 bases and V by 5 bases; bases with no gene match: 8. Original analysis: The assay estimated nucleated cells by amplifying reference gene primers. The method was immunoSEQ multiplex PCR; TCRdb's version includes in-frame clones alone and lacks a portion of them. The V and J calls and clone size are taken from that table; D and trimming were inferred from the DNA. Found here are under 150,000 clones, around 77% of them singletons; the top ten hold roughly 8.7%. This clonotype was sampled from a man aged 50 or older with active or convalescent COVID-19. The J gene is TRBJ2-2, the V gene TRBV11-3, with 7 positions matching TRBD1. Sequencing input: peripheral blood. CDR3 loop: CASSLGGQSTGELFF. The CDR3 DNA follows: TGTGCCAGCAGCCTTGGGGGACAGTCGACCGGGGAGCTGTTTTTT.